Listed below are T cell receptor beta chains from one sample, sequenced in a study of shared clonotypes between healthy human individuals. Sequenced by immunoSEQ multiplex PCR; TCRdb stores in-frame clones only, minus some. Here the sample spans about 600,000 clones, approximately 97% being singletons. Sequenced: naive CD4+ T cells sorted from blood. The receptor set was obtained from a woman aged 25 to 39 in good health. CDR3s include the opening cysteine and the closing phenylalanine or tryptophan.

v_gene	j_gene	CDR3aa
TRBV5-4	TRBJ2-1	CASSLGAAMYNEQFF
TRBV7-9	TRBJ2-5	CASSPRQGVQETQYF
TRBV27	-	CASRREFSYEQYF
TRBV6-1	TRBJ1-5	CASKPRVSNQPQHF
TRBV19	TRBJ1-4	CASSIAGRTNEKLFF
TRBV28	TRBJ2-7	CASTPHPIPYEQYF
TRBV27	TRBJ2-3	CASSLRAIFEGVHF
TRBV27	TRBJ2-7	CASSLWVGAGKDEQYF
TRBV4-1	TRBJ2-7	CASSQGGLAGVYEQYF
TRBV27	TRBJ1-2	CASSLKQGRSYTF
TRBV2	TRBJ1-2	CASGRELDGYTF
TRBV5-1	TRBJ2-1	CASSFEGQPYNEQFF
TRBV18	TRBJ2-7	CASSLQGTRTGNEQYF
TRBV4-1	TRBJ2-3	CASSSGPDTQYF
TRBV28	TRBJ1-5	CASRATLGLNQPQHF
TRBV10-2	TRBJ1-3	CASTRGVSSGNTIYF
TRBV7-2	TRBJ1-3	CASSLGGTGGNTIYF
TRBV6-6	TRBJ2-5	CASRRLRGETQYF
TRBV6-5	TRBJ1-5	CASSGTGSNQPQHF
TRBV28	TRBJ2-3	CASSPAVSDTQYF
TRBV27	TRBJ2-3	CASSLAVGGSTDTQYF
TRBV28	TRBJ2-7	CASSLGGLAREQYF
TRBV28	TRBJ1-2	CASSSVDYGYTF
TRBV19	TRBJ2-2	CASSRGPGLDTGELFF
TRBV5-1	TRBJ1-4	CASSFGATNEKLFF
TRBV19	TRBJ1-5	CASSGQGVQPQHF
TRBV5-4	TRBJ2-1	CASSGGLAGDSWNEQFF